This T cell receptor (beta chain) originates from a study of CD8 T cells in ankylosing spondylitis. Findings and caveats of the study: Significant enrichment of disease-linked clones was reportedly seen in matched ankylosing spondylitis synovial fluid.

On this clonotype itself: The antigen is unknown.

Quantitative 5'-RACE with molecular barcodes generated TCR beta libraries. Each CDR3 protein is one row after TCRdb ran MiXCR on the 5' RACE reads. Here the sample spans some 38,000 distinct CDR3 sequences, about 9.4% being singletons. Source material: blood, either unsorted or a sorted T cell fraction (not recorded which). The source of this sequence is a male donor with ankylosing spondylitis or in good health (not recorded which).

CDR3 region: CASSPRDIQETQYF. DNA for the CDR3: TGTGCCAGCAGTCCCCGGGACATTCAAGAGACCCAGTACTTC. The chain is built from TRBV28 and TRBJ2-5; possibly TRBD1 for D (6 bases). This CDR3 spans 14 amino acids. The germline V gene has CDR1 MDHEN and CDR2 SYDVKM. Trimming left V 5 bases short and J 2 bases short, with 12 bases between.